The T cell receptor (beta chain) described here comes from a study of T cell changes during pregnancy in multiple sclerosis. Profiling relied on immunoSEQ multiplex PCR, and the TCRdb table lists in-frame clones only, not all of them. This sample has 65,000 to 85,000 clones, with 75% to 90% found just once. V dropped 2 bases and J dropped 2; count of bases not matched to a gene: 2. This CDR3 has 14 residues. Per germline, CDR1 SGHRS and CDR2 YFSETQ. This material consisted of peripheral blood, taken after pregnancy. The V and J genes are TRBV5-1 and TRBJ1-1; TRBD1 matches 8 bases. The clonotype originates from a female donor in good health, enrolled as a control in a pregnancy study. DNA for the CDR3: TGCGCCAGCAGCTTTGGGACAGGTAACACTGAAGCTTTCTTT. Protein product: CASSFGTGNTEAFF.